These T cell receptor beta chains were read from a single sample in a study of CD8 T cells in Susac syndrome. MiXCR was run by TCRdb on the immunoSEQ multiplex PCR reads, yielding one entry per CDR3 protein. The data hold fewer than 100,000 distinct CDR3 sequences, with 90% to 95% observed a single time. Sequenced material: CD8+ T cells from PBMCs. All receptors derive from a human donor with multiple sclerosis. Both conserved end residues are part of each CDR3. The order of the fields is D gene, V gene, clone size, J gene, CDR3 DNA, CDR3 protein. D genes are given only for firm matches. Expanded clones get a size class; other rows say once, few or many, or leave the size out.

D: NA
V: TRBV2
size: NA
J: TRBJ2-2
DNA: TGTGCCAGCACCACTCAGGGGAACACCGGGGAGCTGTTTTTT
CDR3: CASTTQGNTGELFF

D: TRBD1
V: TRBV28
size: NA
J: TRBJ2-7
DNA: TGTGCCAGCGGAGATCCGGGACAGGGGGCCTACGAGCAGTACTTC
CDR3: CASGDPGQGAYEQYF

D: TRBD1
V: TRBV12-3/TRBV12-4
size: NA
J: TRBJ2-7
DNA: TGTGCCAGCAGTTCCCAAAAGGGGGCCGACTACGAGCAGTACTTC
CDR3: CASSSQKGADYEQYF

D: TRBD2
V: TRBV3-1
size: NA
J: TRBJ2-3
DNA: TGTGCCAGCAGCCGACTAGCGGGAACCCCTTTCTCCACAGATACGCAGTATTTT
CDR3: CASSRLAGTPFSTDTQYF

D: NA
V: TRBV9
size: NA
J: TRBJ1-1
DNA: TGTGCCAGCACTCCAGTCGGAGGGAACACTGAAGCTTTCTTT
CDR3: CASTPVGGNTEAFF

D: TRBD2
V: TRBV7-2
size: few
J: TRBJ2-1
DNA: TGTGCCAGCAGCTTGACTAGCGGGAGGCACAATGAGCAGTTCTTC
CDR3: CASSLTSGRHNEQFF

D: NA
V: TRBV18
size: NA
J: TRBJ2-1
DNA: TGTGCCAGCTCACCACCCAGTTACGATGAGCAGTTCTTC
CDR3: CASSPPSYDEQFF

D: NA
V: TRBV3-1
size: NA
J: TRBJ1-2
DNA: TGTGCCAGCAGCCAAGATCTTCGGGGGGGAGAAGGCTACACCTTC
CDR3: CASSQDLRGGEGYTF

D: TRBD1
V: TRBV7-9
size: NA
J: TRBJ1-2
DNA: TGTGCCAGCAGCTTATTGACAGGGGTTGCCGGCTACACCTTC
CDR3: CASSLLTGVAGYTF

D: NA
V: TRBV3-1
size: once
J: TRBJ2-5
DNA: TGTGCCAGCAGCCGGCAAGAGACCCAGTACTTC
CDR3: CASSRQETQYF

D: TRBD1
V: TRBV5-1
size: few
J: TRBJ1-1
DNA: TGCGCCAGCAGCCAGGGACAGGGTGGGACTGAAGCTTTCTTT
CDR3: CASSQGQGGTEAFF

D: NA
V: TRBV28
size: once
J: TRBJ1-6
DNA: TGTGCCAGCAGTCCCCGGGTTTACTATAATTCACCCCTCCACTTT
CDR3: CASSPRVYYNSPLHF

D: TRBD1
V: TRBV28
size: NA
J: TRBJ1-2
DNA: TGTGCCAGCAGTTTCGCAGGGGGGTTCTATGGCTACACCTTC
CDR3: CASSFAGGFYGYTF

D: TRBD1
V: TRBV4-1
size: once
J: TRBJ1-3
DNA: TGCGCCAGCAGCCGGGCCCCGACAGGGGGCTCTGGAAACACCATATATTTT
CDR3: CASSRAPTGGSGNTIYF

D: NA
V: TRBV12-3/TRBV12-4
size: NA
J: TRBJ1-5
DNA: TGTGCCAGCAGTCCGACGGACGGTCAGCCCCAGCATTTT
CDR3: CASSPTDGQPQHF

D: NA
V: TRBV27
size: NA
J: TRBJ1-1
DNA: TGTGCCAGCAGTTTATCGGGGGTTTACACTGAAGCTTTCTTT
CDR3: CASSLSGVYTEAFF

D: NA
V: TRBV6-2/TRBV6-3
size: NA
J: TRBJ1-1
DNA: TGTGCCAGCAGTTACTCGAGTGCGAACACTGAAGCTTTCTTT
CDR3: CASSYSSANTEAFF

D: NA
V: TRBV7-8
size: NA
J: TRBJ2-7
DNA: TGTGCCAGCAGCCCCCCGGGAAGCCGACCAACCTACGAGCAGTACTTC
CDR3: CASSPPGSRPTYEQYF